A selection of T cell receptor beta chains follows, all from one sample in a study of blood T cells in healthy people across ages. Using its own MiXCR run on the 5' RACE reads, TCRdb lists one record per CDR3 protein. Here the sample spans hundreds of thousands of distinct CDR3 sequences, 58% being singletons. The sequenced sample consisted of blood. All receptors come from a man in his 60s in good health. Both conserved end residues are part of each CDR3. The D gene is left open where the match is weak. Clone size is stated in some rows and not others, as once, few, many or a class when expanded.

D gene	V gene	J gene	clone size	CDR3 protein	CDR3 DNA
.	TRBV3-1	TRBJ2-5	.	CAGSLEWETQYF	TGTGCCGGCAGCCTCGAATGGGAGACCCAGTACTTC
.	TRBV20-1	TRBJ1-5	.	CSARDPQYLGSNQPQHF	TGCAGTGCTAGAGATCCCCAATACCTTGGGAGCAATCAGCCCCAGCATTTT
TRBD2	TRBV3-1	TRBJ2-7	few	CASSQTSGASYEQYF	TGTGCCAGCAGCCAGACTAGCGGGGCGTCCTACGAGCAGTACTTC
TRBD1	TRBV20-1	TRBJ1-4	.	CSARGTGQGNEKLFF	TGCAGTGCTAGGGGAACCGGACAGGGGAATGAAAAACTGTTTTTT
.	TRBV29-1	TRBJ1-2	few	CSAGQRTTNYGYTF	TGCAGCGCCGGACAACGTACTACTAACTATGGCTACACCTTC
.	TRBV5-4	TRBJ2-5	.	CASSPYTGLPRQTQYF	TGTGCCAGCAGCCCTTACACGGGGCTGCCTCGACAGACCCAGTACTTC
.	TRBV3-1	TRBJ1-5	.	CASSQDLGNQPQHF	TGTGCCAGCAGCCAAGATCTTGGCAATCAGCCCCAGCATTTT
TRBD2	TRBV4-1	TRBJ2-3	.	CASSQYGLAGQADTQYF	TGCGCCAGCAGCCAATACGGACTAGCGGGGCAGGCAGATACGCAGTATTTT
TRBD1	TRBV7-2	TRBJ2-7	.	CASSLDAGGAYYEQYF	TGTGCCAGCAGCTTAGACGCAGGGGGCGCTTATTACGAGCAGTACTTC
TRBD2	TRBV3-1	TRBJ2-7	once	CASSQRGTSSYEQYF	TGTGCCAGCAGCCAGCGGGGGACCAGCTCCTACGAGCAGTACTTC
TRBD2	TRBV13	TRBJ2-1	.	CASSTRTSGSYNEQFF	TGTGCCAGCAGCACCCGGACTAGCGGTTCCTACAATGAGCAGTTCTTC
.	TRBV29-1	TRBJ1-4	few	CSVEEDTEKLFF	TGCAGCGTTGAAGAGGATACGGAAAAACTGTTTTTT
.	TRBV7-2	TRBJ2-7	.	CASGLGVGNEQYF	TGTGCCAGCGGCTTAGGGGTGGGGAACGAGCAGTACTTC
.	TRBV20-1	TRBJ2-7	.	CSAQTDRNLYEQYF	TGCAGTGCCCAAACGGACAGAAATCTCTACGAGCAGTACTTC
.	TRBV20-1	TRBJ1-4	few	CSARDPRGSEKLFF	TGCAGTGCTAGGGACCCTCGCGGTAGTGAAAAACTGTTTTTT